This note documents a single TCR beta chain sequence. Antigen specificity is unknown. This sample was included in a study of beta chain features in type 1 diabetes. General study points: Since sequencing was performed on cDNA, cells with high TCR expression could be over-represented.

The ends were cut back, 3 bases at V and 7 bases at J, with 12 bases in the middle. The CDR3 covers 13 residues. Germline values: CDR1 SEHNR, CDR2 FQNEAQ (reference sequence). Isolated RNA was reverse transcribed in full, so expressed TCRB transcripts were sequenced. Sequencing of naive, central memory and regulatory T cell samples gave an average of about 3.57 million reads. Method: immunoSEQ multiplex PCR; TCRdb's copy keeps in-frame clones and lacks some. Here the sample spans 450,000 to 550,000 clones, 25% to 35% being singletons. The specimen sequenced was naive CD4+ T cells from blood. The chain combines TRBV7-9 with TRBJ2-5; D may be TRBD2 (5 bases). The sequence was obtained from a man aged 18-30 years in good health. The CDR3 nucleotides read TGTGCCAGCAGCTTTAGCACAGAGGGGACCCAGTACTTC. It specifies CASSFSTEGTQYF.